The next 20 T cell receptor beta chains were all read from a single sample in a study of CD8 T cells in Susac syndrome. It was with random hexamers that 0.5 to 1 ug RNA was reverse transcribed. Using its own MiXCR run on the immunoSEQ multiplex PCR reads, TCRdb lists one record per CDR3 protein. The sample includes 250,000 to 300,000 distinct CDR3 sequences, more than 75% seen only once; the top ten take about 0.11%. Input material: CD8+ T cells from PBMCs. The receptors derive from a human donor with multiple sclerosis.

The chain has TRBV7-9 and TRBJ2-7, with D perhaps assigned TRBD1 or TRBD2 (5 bases each). Trimming pared 5 bases from V and 2 bases from J, leaving 16 bases between. Germline CDR1 reads SEHNR; CDR2 reads FQNEAQ (reference sequence). The CDR3 extends over 15 amino acids. The CDR3 nucleotides read TGTGCCAGCAGCCCCGGGACGTACTCACCCTACGAGCAGTACTTC. This codes for CASSPGTYSPYEQYF.

The chain is built from TRBV9 and TRBJ2-3; 9 nucleotides align to TRBD1. The CDR3 has 16 amino acids. Losses at the gene ends were 2 bases for V and 3 bases for J; bases not matched to a gene: 7. Germline-derived CDR1 and CDR2 are SGDLS and YYNGEE. The CDR3 DNA follows: TGTGCCAGCAGCGTCCGGGACAGGGAGGATACAGATACGCAGTATTTT. It encodes CASSVRDREDTDTQYF.

The chain couples TRBV5-6 to TRBJ1-3; no clear D. This CDR3 spans 13 amino acids. Germline V lookup: CDR1 SGHDT, CDR2 YYEEEE. V was trimmed by 4 bases and J by 3 bases, leaving 8 bases between them. The chain's CDR3 is CASSGRHGNTIYF. As DNA, the CDR3 is TGTGCCAGCAGCGGTCGCCATGGAAACACCATATATTTT.

V usage is TRBV3-1 and J usage is TRBJ2-7; no definite D call. The CDR3 has 13 amino acids. The V and J ends lost 3 bases and 4 bases respectively, with 10 bases between them. The germline CDR1 and CDR2 sequences are LGHDT and YNNKEL (reference sequence). CDR3 nucleotide sequence: TGTGCCAGCAGCCATTGGGAAAGTTACGAGCAGTACTTC. It is translated as CASSHWESYEQYF.

The rearrangement uses TRBV6-6 and TRBJ2-1; D possibly corresponds to TRBD2 (6 bases). The CDR3 totals 16 residues. Trimming removed 2 bases from V and 8 bases from J, with 19 bases in between. The germline V gene encodes CDR1 MNHNY and CDR2 SVGAGI (reference sequence). The CDR3 nucleotides are TGTGCCAGCAGTTACCCATCACGGGGGAGTGGCGATGAGCAGTTCTTC. It encodes CASSYPSRGSGDEQFF.

A single count supports this clonotype. This sequence joins TRBV5-4 and TRBJ1-1; D gene unclear. Germline lookup yields CDR1 SGHNT and CDR2 YYREEE (reference sequence). V shed 5 bases and J shed 4 bases, with 21 bases lying between them. The CDR3 sequence is 16 residues long. The CDR3 here is CASSPWAFAFATEAFF. In nucleotides, the CDR3 is TGTGCCAGCAGTCCTTGGGCCTTTGCCTTTGCCACTGAAGCTTTCTTT.

The chain is built from TRBV10-3 and TRBJ2-7, with TRBD1 identical over 7 bases. Per germline, CDR1 ENHRY and CDR2 SYGVKD. V dropped 6 bases and J dropped 2; count of bases not matched to a gene: 10. The CDR3 is 15 residues long. DNA for the CDR3: TGTGCCATCAGAGGGACAGTTCTTACTCCCTACGAGCAGTACTTC. Translating gives CAIRGTVLTPYEQYF.

V gene TRBV11-2 combines with J gene TRBJ2-5; D assignment may be TRBD1 or TRBD2 (6 bases each). V was clipped by 3 bases and J by 2 bases, with 19 bases between them. Germline V gives CDR1 SGHAT, CDR2 FQNNGV. The CDR3 totals 17 residues. Here the CDR3 reads CASSFSRGGSEQETQYF. CDR3 in DNA: TGTGCCAGCAGCTTTTCCCGAGGGGGGTCTGAGCAAGAGACCCAGTACTTC.

The chain carries TRBV4-1 and TRBJ2-5; the D gene is possibly TRBD2 (5 bases). The CDR3 sequence is 15 residues long. Germline V lookup: CDR1 MGHRA, CDR2 YSYEKL. With 0 bases removed from V and 2 bases from J, the gap between germline ends came to 10 bases. This CDR3 is CASSQDWGDQETQYF. The CDR3 bases are TGCGCCAGCAGCCAAGATTGGGGAGATCAAGAGACCCAGTACTTC.

The CDR3 loop is CASSVVPGRHGYTF. CDR3 DNA sequence: TGTGCCAGCAGCGTAGTGCCAGGGCGTCATGGCTACACCTTC. The rearrangement joins TRBV9 to TRBJ1-2, with a weak D call TRBD1 (5 bases). The CDR3 extends over 14 amino acids. The V gene lost 0 bases and the J gene lost 6 bases, with 12 bases spanning the gap. Germline CDR1 and CDR2: SGDLS and YYNGEE.

The J gene is TRBJ1-3, the V gene TRBV3-1; D is unclear. V lost 3 bases and J lost 0, with 12 bases in between. In germline, CDR1 is LGHDT, CDR2 YNNKEL (reference sequence). CDR3 length: 16 amino acids. The CDR3 region has the DNA TGTGCCAGCAGCCAGGACCCTTACCCCTCTGGAAACACCATATATTTT. Translated, it gives CASSQDPYPSGNTIYF.

The rearrangement uses TRBV10-3 and TRBJ1-2, with 10 bases matching TRBD1. Germline CDR1 ENHRY, CDR2 SYGVKD. CDR3 length: 16 amino acids. Germline trimming cut 6 bases from V and 1 base from J; bases unmatched to any gene: 8. This CDR3 reads CAIRTTGGGFNYGYTF. CDR3 bases: TGTGCCATCAGGACGACAGGGGGCGGTTTTAACTATGGCTACACCTTC.

This chain links TRBV19 with TRBJ2-1; D is tentatively TRBD1 or TRBD2 (5 bases each). The CDR3 consists of 14 residues. CDR1 is LNHDA and CDR2 is SQIVND in the germline V gene (reference sequence). Trimming took off 9 bases at V and 4 bases at J, with 16 bases between the two ends. The CDR3 protein is CASQKADTYNEQFF. The DNA of the CDR3 is TGTGCCAGCCAGAAAGCGGACACGTACAATGAGCAGTTCTTC.

This chain uses TRBV4-1 with TRBJ2-3; tentatively, D is TRBD2 (5 bases). This CDR3 region has 15 residues. Germline-derived CDR1 and CDR2 are MGHRA and YSYEKL. V gave up 3 bases and J gave up 1 base, with 11 bases separating them. CDR3 amino acids: CASSQTLEGTDTQYF. The CDR3 DNA sequence: TGCGCCAGCAGCCAGACTTTGGAGGGCACAGATACGCAGTATTTT.

V and J are TRBV15 and TRBJ2-3; TRBD2 agrees at 7 bases. CDR1 and CDR2 from the germline V gene are LNHNV and YYDKDF (reference sequence). V was pared by 5 bases and J by 2 bases, with 13 bases of the junction left unmatched. The CDR3 totals 17 residues. The CDR3 is CATSGPSGTPDTDTQYF. CDR3 DNA: TGTGCCACCAGCGGTCCGAGCGGGACCCCGGACACAGATACGCAGTATTTT.

The chain is built from TRBV6-1 and TRBJ2-7; D tentatively reads TRBD1 or TRBD2 (5 bases each). The CDR3 runs 10 residues. Trimming removed 8 bases at V and 10 bases at J, with 12 bases between. Germline loops: CDR1 MNHNS, CDR2 SASEGT. CDR3 in DNA: TGTGCCAGCTGGGACCAAGCCCAGTACTTC. Translating gives CASWDQAQYF.

V is TRBV5-4 and J is TRBJ2-7; D perhaps matches TRBD2 (5 bases). The CDR3 has 16 residues. Germline loops: CDR1 SGHNT, CDR2 YYREEE (reference sequence). Trimming pared 0 bases from V and 0 bases from J, leaving 13 bases between. Here the CDR3 DNA reads TGTGCCAGCAGCTTGGAGTTGACGGGAACCTCCTACGAGCAGTACTTC. Amino acid sequence: CASSLELTGTSYEQYF.

This rearrangement joins TRBV11-2 to TRBJ2-5; 10 bases fit TRBD2. The CDR3 length is 14 residues. With 6 bases clipped from V and 3 bases from J, the junction kept 4 bases outside the gene matches. Germline V lookup: CDR1 SGHAT, CDR2 FQNNGV. DNA for the CDR3: TGTGCCAGCAGACCGAGCGGGGGGGAAGAGACCCAGTACTTC. Its translation is CASRPSGGEETQYF.

This sequence joins TRBV28 and TRBJ2-2, with unresolved D. This CDR3 is 12 amino acids long. CDR1 and CDR2 (germline): MDHEN, SYDVKM. The V end lost 3 bases, the J end lost 7 bases, and 6 bases lay between the germline ends. DNA of the CDR3: TGTGCCAGCAGTTTTCTAGGCGGGGAGCTGTTTTTT. It encodes CASSFLGGELFF.

This chain uses TRBV10-2 with TRBJ2-5; D is unclear. Trimming shortened V by 6 bases and J by 6 bases, and 8 bases separated the two germline ends. The V gene's germline CDR1 is WSHSY and CDR2 SAAADI. The CDR3 loop spans 11 amino acids. CDR3 nucleotides: TGCGCCAGCAGGGTTCGGAAGACCCAGTACTTC. Residues: CASRVRKTQYF.